This TCR beta chain was observed in a study of blood T cell repertoires in COVID-19. This CDR3 comprises 12 residues. The germline V gene encodes CDR1 SQVTM and CDR2 ANQGSEA. Trimming took 2 bases from V and 6 from J, leaving 11 bases between them. Data came from immunoSEQ multiplex PCR; TCRdb stores just in-frame clones and leaves some out. The data show roughly 200,000 clones, 87% seen once. The sequenced sample was peripheral blood. This sequence joins TRBV29-1 and TRBJ2-7; perhaps TRBD1 as D (6 bases). The clonotype comes from a woman aged 18-29 years who had recovered from COVID-19. The CDR3 sequence: CSVETGLSEQYF. CDR3 in DNA: TGCAGCGTTGAAACAGGGCTTAGCGAGCAGTACTTC.